The next 10 T cell receptor beta chains were all read from a single sample in a study of T cell repertoires in cytomegalovirus infection. In TCRdb, the reads were re-called with MiXCR into one record per CDR3 protein. This sample yields around 94,000 distinct CDR3 sequences, of which about 15% are seen a single time; approximately 8% belongs to the top ten. The sample was PBMCs. These receptors originate from a human donor in good health (CMV status not recorded). Some clones in this sample may be carry-over from other donors' samples.

This clonotype has a handful of counts. CDR3 protein: CASSPRTGARVQPQHF. The DNA for the CDR3 is TGTGCCAGCAGTCCTCGGACAGGGGCAAGAGTTCAGCCCCAGCATTTT. The chain employs TRBV6-2 or TRBV6-3 and TRBJ1-5; 9 bases map to TRBD1. The CDR3 length is 16 residues. The V and J ends lost 5 bases and 6 bases, in that order; junction bases with no gene match: 11. Germline V gene data show CDR1 as MNHEY and CDR2 as SVGEGT.

This clonotype was detected a few times. V gene TRBV7-9 combines with J gene TRBJ1-3, with D possibly TRBD1 on 5 matching bases. The CDR3 contains 12 residues. The germline V gene encodes CDR1 SEHNR and CDR2 FQNEAQ (reference sequence). Between the trimmed V and J ends, which lost 8 bases and 3 bases, there was a span of 8 bases. The CDR3 DNA reads TGTGCCAGCGGGGACGGTGGAAACACCATATATTTT. Amino acids: CASGDGGNTIYF.

This clonotype was seen only a few times. The chain is built from TRBV5-1 and TRBJ1-3; a possible D gene is TRBD1 (5 bases). V was trimmed by 4 bases and J by 0 bases, leaving 17 bases between them. CDR1 and CDR2 from the germline V gene are SGHRS and YFSETQ. The CDR3 covers 17 residues. The CDR3 protein is CASSPPLSGSSGNTIYF. The DNA of the CDR3 is TGCGCCAGCAGCCCCCCCCTCTCAGGGAGCTCTGGAAACACCATATATTTT. Looking up the rest from reference TRBV5-1 and TRBJ1-3 gives the full variable domain: KAGVTQTPRYLIKTRGQQVTLSCSPISGHRSVSWYQQTPGQGLQFLFEYFSETQRNKGNFPGRFSGRQFSNSRSEMNVSTLELGDSALYLCASSPPLSGSSGNTIYFGEGSWLTVV.

J is TRBJ1-2 and V is TRBV6-1, with D uncertain. Trimming cost V 6 bases and J 4 bases, with 15 bases left between them. In germline, CDR1 is MNHNS, CDR2 SASEGT. This CDR3 contains 14 residues. This CDR3 is CASRTPPHGYGYTF. DNA of the CDR3: TGTGCCAGCAGGACTCCTCCTCACGGCTATGGCTACACCTTC.

This chain links TRBV20-1 with TRBJ1-1; D gene ambiguous. Trimming took off 0 bases at V and 6 bases at J, with 11 bases between the two ends. CDR3 length: 13 residues. The germline V gene has CDR1 DFQATT and CDR2 SNEGSKA (reference sequence). The DNA of the CDR3 is TGCAGTGCTAGAGATTCCGGGTACTCTGAAGCTTTCTTT. Amino acids: CSARDSGYSEAFF.

This clonotype has only a few counts. The CDR3, as DNA: TGTGCCAGTAGTATTGGCAGGGTGTTACCGGGAACCTTC. Protein product: CASSIGRVLPGTF. The chain is built from TRBV19 and TRBJ1-2, with D possibly being TRBD1 (5 bases). V shed 3 bases and J shed 14 bases, with 19 bases lying between them. The CDR3 loop spans 13 amino acids. Germline-derived CDR1 and CDR2 are LNHDA and SQIVND (reference sequence).

V gene TRBV4-3 combines with J gene TRBJ1-2; D is unclear. In germline, CDR1 is LGHNA, CDR2 YSLEER. This CDR3 region has 13 residues. With 1 base removed from V and 8 bases from J, the gap between germline ends came to 11 bases. CDR3 nucleotides: TGCGCCAGCAGCCAAGGGGCGGGGAAGGGCTACACCTTC. Its translation is CASSQGAGKGYTF.

This clonotype was seen ten or more times. The chain joins TRBV7-2 to TRBJ1-1, with D perhaps matching TRBD1 (6 bases). The germline V and J ends were trimmed by 5 bases and 1 base, with 14 bases remaining between them. CDR1 is SGHTA, CDR2 FQGNSA, per germline. The CDR3 totals 15 residues. This CDR3 is CASSTSLQGNTEAFF. The CDR3 DNA is TGTGCCAGCAGCACCTCTTTACAGGGGAACACTGAAGCTTTCTTT.

Only a few counts were recorded for this clonotype. DNA for the CDR3: TGTGCCAGCAGCACTAGGGACAGGGGTGAGACCCAGTACTTC. Translated: CASSTRDRGETQYF. The J gene is TRBJ2-5, the V gene TRBV7-2; 10 bases map to TRBD1. Trimming at V came to 5 bases and at J to 5 bases, leaving 5 bases not matched to a gene. This CDR3 spans 14 amino acids. CDR1 is SGHTA and CDR2 is FQGNSA in the germline V gene.

This clonotype was seen a few times. The rearrangement links TRBV7-2 to TRBJ1-2, with TRBD1 identical over 10 bases. This CDR3 has 14 amino acids. Trimming took 2 bases from V and 6 from J; bases not matched to a gene: 3. CDR1 is SGHTA and CDR2 is FQGNSA in the germline V gene. CDR3 sequence: CASSLYGTGDGYTF. For the CDR3, the DNA is TGTGCCAGCAGCTTATATGGGACAGGGGATGGCTACACCTTC.